The 21 T cell receptor beta chains reported below all come from one sample, sequenced in a study of graft-versus-host responses after intestinal transplantation. Clones were sequenced by immunoSEQ multiplex PCR, and TCRdb holds only the in-frame ones, with some missing. The sample yields 60,000 to 75,000 clones, about 89% seen once. Graft samples were processed, releasing intraepithelial and lamina propria lymphocytes. The source was ileum tissue, collected more than 350 days after transplant. The receptors shown here come from a human patient who received an intestinal transplant, so some T cells may come from the graft donor.

This chain joins TRBV7-6 and TRBJ2-7; 16 bases line up with TRBD2. The CDR3 totals 15 residues. The germline gives CDR1 SGHVS, CDR2 FNYEAQ. J was trimmed by 4 bases and V by 5 bases; bases with no gene match: 2. The CDR3: CASSAGLAGGYEQYF. The CDR3 nucleotides read TGTGCCAGCAGCGCGGGACTAGCGGGAGGGTACGAGCAGTACTTC.

The chain recombines TRBV6-1 with TRBJ1-4, with TRBD1 matching 7 bases. Germline V lookup: CDR1 MNHNS, CDR2 SASEGT. The CDR3 is 15 residues long. Trimming cost V 6 bases and J 8 bases; bases outside gene matches: 12. As DNA, the CDR3 is TGTGCCAGCAGCCTCCAGGAGGGGGCTTGGGAAAAACTGTTTTTT. It translates to CASSLQEGAWEKLFF.

The chain is built from TRBV6-6 and TRBJ2-7; perhaps TRBD2 as D (6 bases). Germline V CDR1 and CDR2: MNHNY, SVGAGI (reference sequence). Trimming left V 2 bases short and J 2 bases short, with 13 bases between. CDR3 length equals 15 residues. This CDR3 is CASSYTPGGTYEQYF. The CDR3, as DNA: TGTGCCAGCAGTTACACTCCCGGGGGAACCTACGAGCAGTACTTC.

The V and J genes are TRBV27 and TRBJ1-5; TRBD1 matches at 8 bases. The V segment lost 3 bases and the J segment 4 bases; nucleotides outside the gene matches: 5. CDR1 and CDR2 from the germline V gene are MNHEY and SMNVEV (reference sequence). The CDR3 contains 15 residues. Written as DNA, the CDR3 is TGTGCCAGCAGTTTGTCTACAGGGGGTAATCAGCCCCAGCATTTT. Protein product: CASSLSTGGNQPQHF.

V gene TRBV6-1 combines with J gene TRBJ1-5; a weak D match, TRBD1 (6 bases). Germline V gives CDR1 MNHNS, CDR2 SASEGT. The V end was cut by 3 bases, the J end by 3 bases, with 9 bases between. The CDR3 is made up of 14 amino acids. CDR3 sequence: CASSDRGLNQPQHF. As DNA, the CDR3 is TGTGCCAGCAGTGACAGGGGCCTCAATCAGCCCCAGCATTTT.

This chain connects TRBV25-1 to TRBJ2-3; D might be TRBD2 (6 bases). The CDR3 totals 12 residues. The V gene's germline CDR1 is MGHDK and CDR2 SYGVNS. The germline V and J ends were trimmed by 6 bases and 8 bases, with 12 bases remaining between them. The CDR3, as DNA: TGTGCCAGCAGACTAGCTGCGGGTACGCAGTATTTT. This gives the protein CASRLAAGTQYF.

CDR3 sequence reads: CASSQGGGKYYEQYF. CDR3 bases: TGTGCCAGCAGCCAAGGCGGCGGGAAGTACTACGAGCAGTACTTC. The V gene is TRBV4-2, the J gene TRBJ2-7; D perhaps matches TRBD2 (6 bases). Germline-derived CDR1 and CDR2 are LGHNA and YNFKEQ. The ends were cut back, 1 base at V and 3 bases at J, with 13 bases in the middle. The CDR3 has 15 residues.

Notes on this clone: The sample has other DNA sequences that encode this CDR3 too. J is TRBJ2-2 and V is TRBV9; D is undetermined. The CDR3 totals 15 residues. Trimming removed 0 bases from V and 0 bases from J, with 6 bases in between. Germline CDR1 is SGDLS and CDR2 is YYNGEE. CDR3 DNA sequence: TGTGCCAGCAGCGTAGTAGGTGCGAACACCGGGGAGCTGTTTTTT. It is translated as CASSVVGANTGELFF.

This clone has just one count. The V call is TRBV4-1, the J call TRBJ2-7; D remains unclear. The V and J ends lost 1 base and 3 bases respectively, with 10 bases between them. The V gene's germline CDR1 is MGHRA and CDR2 YSYEKL. CDR3 length equals 14 residues. In DNA, the CDR3 is TGCGCCAGCAGCCAAGGATCCGGGCTCTACGAGCAGTACTTC. Protein: CASSQGSGLYEQYF.

The chain has TRBV5-1 and TRBJ1-1; maybe TRBD1 (6 bases). V lost 1 base and J 5 bases, leaving 6 bases between the germline ends. There are 12 residues in the CDR3. Germline V CDR1 and CDR2: SGHRS, YFSETQ. Here the CDR3 reads CASSLTGTEAFF. CDR3 bases: TGCGCCAGCAGCTTGACAGGGACTGAAGCTTTCTTT.

V is TRBV5-6 and J is TRBJ2-2; no firm D call. The germline CDR1 and CDR2 sequences are SGHDT and YYEEEE. The CDR3 spans 13 residues. Trimming left V 2 bases short and J 6 bases short, with 8 bases between. The CDR3 region has the DNA TGTGCCAGCAGCTTTGGGTTTCCCGGGGAGCTGTTTTTT. The encoded protein is CASSFGFPGELFF. Complete variable domain (other parts from reference TRBV5-6 and TRBJ2-2): DAGVTQSPTHLIKTRGQQVTLRCSPKSGHDTVSWYQQALGQGPQFIFQYYEEEERQRGNFPDRFSGHQFPNYSSELNVNALLLGDSALYLCASSFGFPGELFFGEGSRLTVL.

The table lists this clone with a few counts. The chain combines TRBV7-9 with TRBJ2-2; D possibly uses TRBD1 or TRBD2 (7 bases each). Trimming left V 4 bases short and J 4 bases short, with 13 bases between. This CDR3 region has 15 residues. Germline CDR1 is SEHNR and CDR2 is FQNEAQ (reference sequence). The CDR3 here is CASSWGGGRTGELFF. The CDR3 DNA reads as TGTGCCAGCAGCTGGGGAGGGGGCCGCACCGGGGAGCTGTTTTTT.

The chain couples TRBV9 to TRBJ2-2, with D maybe TRBD2 (5 bases). Germline V gene sequence: CDR1 SGDLS, CDR2 YYNGEE. V lost 2 bases to trimming and J lost 5 bases, with 13 bases between them. The CDR3 is 15 residues long. The CDR3 nucleotides read TGTGCCAGCAGCGTGGCGGGCAGGCCTACCGGGGAGCTGTTTTTT. Its translation is CASSVAGRPTGELFF.

The chain links TRBV5-1 to TRBJ2-1, with TRBD2 matching 14 bases. V lost 4 bases to trimming and J lost 9 bases; unmatched junction nucleotides: 6. Per the germline V gene, CDR1 is SGHRS and CDR2 is YFSETQ. This CDR3 region has 15 residues. The CDR3 reads CASSAGLAGVGEQFF. CDR3 bases: TGCGCCAGCAGCGCGGGACTAGCGGGAGTCGGTGAGCAGTTCTTC.

The chain carries TRBV2 and TRBJ2-2; 7 bases map to TRBD1. From germline, CDR1 is SNHLY and CDR2 FYNNEI. The CDR3 length is 15 residues. J lost 4 bases, V lost 1 base, and 3 bases had no gene match. CDR3 sequence: CASSEEGAVTGELFF. The DNA of the CDR3 is TGTGCCAGCAGTGAAGAGGGGGCGGTCACCGGGGAGCTGTTTTTT.

The V gene is TRBV27, the J gene TRBJ2-1; 15 nucleotides line up with TRBD2. V gave up 3 bases and J gave up 5 bases; unmatched junction bases: 2. CDR3 size: 16 residues. CDR1 and CDR2 from the germline V gene are MNHEY and SMNVEV (reference sequence). CDR3 sequence reads: CASSFGLAGGNNEQFF. Here the CDR3 DNA reads TGTGCCAGCAGTTTCGGACTAGCGGGAGGGAACAATGAGCAGTTCTTC.

This chain uses TRBV6-6 with TRBJ2-1, with 9 nucleotides matching TRBD2. CDR1 is MNHNY and CDR2 is SVGAGI in the germline V gene (reference sequence). J lost 5 bases, V lost 6 bases, and 8 bases had no gene match. The CDR3 has 15 residues. The chain's CDR3 is CASRPGTSPNNEQFF. CDR3 bases: TGTGCCAGCAGGCCCGGGACTAGCCCTAACAATGAGCAGTTCTTC.

The chain links TRBV28 to TRBJ1-3; 11 nucleotides align to TRBD1. Trimming took 6 bases from V and 4 from J; bases not matched to a gene: 5. CDR1 and CDR2 from the germline V gene are MDHEN and SYDVKM. The CDR3 extends over 15 amino acids. The CDR3 DNA follows: TGTGCCAGCAGCGCGGACAGGGGGCTCGGAAACACCATATATTTT. Amino acids: CASSADRGLGNTIYF.

This chain connects TRBV2 to TRBJ1-5, with D tentatively TRBD1 (6 bases). Germline V gene sequence: CDR1 SNHLY, CDR2 FYNNEI. Trimming cost V 8 bases and J 4 bases, with 15 bases left between them. The CDR3 is made up of 14 amino acids. The CDR3 sequence is CASGRQEINQPQHF. The DNA for the CDR3 is TGTGCCAGCGGGAGACAGGAAATTAATCAGCCCCAGCATTTT.

Concerning this clone: The sample carries other DNA sequences with the same CDR3. This chain joins TRBV5-1 and TRBJ2-7; no definite D call. CDR1 and CDR2 (germline): SGHRS, YFSETQ. Trimming pared 0 bases from V and 2 bases from J, leaving 12 bases between. This CDR3 contains 15 residues. CDR3 in DNA: TGCGCCAGCAGCTTGGGAGAGGACGGGCCCTACGAGCAGTACTTC. Its translation: CASSLGEDGPYEQYF.

The chain uses TRBV5-1 and TRBJ2-4; no reliable D call. This CDR3 has 17 residues. V was trimmed by 1 base and J by 2 bases, leaving 16 bases between them. Germline V gene sequence: CDR1 SGHRS, CDR2 YFSETQ. The CDR3 DNA sequence: TGCGCCAGCAGCTTGTCAGTAGCTAAAGGTACCAAAAACATTCAGTACTTC. It encodes CASSLSVAKGTKNIQYF.